The T cell receptor beta chain under discussion was sequenced for a study of blood T cell repertoires in COVID-19. As for the study in general: COVID-19 samples from acute and convalescent phases originated in the United States, Italy and Spain.

In the authors' methods: Amplifying reference gene primers gave estimates of nucleated cell counts. This table comes from immunoSEQ multiplex PCR, and its TCRdb copy is limited to in-frame clones, with some not included. The D gene and trimming were derived from the DNA, and the V and J assignments and clone size from that table. Among about 140,000 clones listed, about nine tenths were seen once. The length of the CDR3 is 18 residues. The junction had 10 bases not matched to a gene; V was cut back by 6 bases and J by 0 bases. Germline CDR1 is WSHSY and CDR2 is SAAADI. The chain links TRBV10-2 to TRBJ2-4, with 11 nucleotides matching TRBD2. The receptor comes from a man between 45 and 60 years old with active or convalescent COVID-19. Sequencing was carried out using peripheral blood. The CDR3 coding sequence is TGCGCCAGCAGGCCCGGGATAGCGGGAGGGATAGCCAAAAACATTCAGTACTTC. It yields the protein CASRPGIAGGIAKNIQYF.